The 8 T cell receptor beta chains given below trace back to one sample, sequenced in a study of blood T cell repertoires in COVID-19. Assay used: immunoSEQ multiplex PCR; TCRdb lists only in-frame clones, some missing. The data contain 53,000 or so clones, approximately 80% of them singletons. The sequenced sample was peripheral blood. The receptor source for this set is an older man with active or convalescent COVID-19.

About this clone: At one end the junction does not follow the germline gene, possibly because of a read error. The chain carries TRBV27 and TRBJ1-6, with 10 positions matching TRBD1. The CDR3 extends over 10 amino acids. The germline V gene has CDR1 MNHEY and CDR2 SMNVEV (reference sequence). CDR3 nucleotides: TGTGCCATCATGGGACAGGGGATAGACTTT. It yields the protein CAIMGQGIDF.

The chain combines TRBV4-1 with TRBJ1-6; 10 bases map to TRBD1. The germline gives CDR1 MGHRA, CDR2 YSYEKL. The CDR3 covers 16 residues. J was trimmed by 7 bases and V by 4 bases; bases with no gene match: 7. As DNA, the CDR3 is TGCGCCAGCAGCCGAAGACAGGGGGCTGACAATTCACCCCTCCACTTT. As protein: CASSRRQGADNSPLHF.

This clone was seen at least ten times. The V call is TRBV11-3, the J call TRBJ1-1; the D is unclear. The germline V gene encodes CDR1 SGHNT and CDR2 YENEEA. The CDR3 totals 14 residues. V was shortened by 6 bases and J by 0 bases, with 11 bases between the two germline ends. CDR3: CASRAGGMNTEAFF. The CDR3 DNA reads TGTGCCAGCAGGGCGGGAGGAATGAACACTGAAGCTTTCTTT.

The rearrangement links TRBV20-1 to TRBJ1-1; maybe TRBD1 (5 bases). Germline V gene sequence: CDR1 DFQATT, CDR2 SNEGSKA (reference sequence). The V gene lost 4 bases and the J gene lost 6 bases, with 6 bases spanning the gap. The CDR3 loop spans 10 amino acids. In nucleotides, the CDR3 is TGCAGTGCTACGACAGCTGAAGCTTTCTTT. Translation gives CSATTAEAFF.

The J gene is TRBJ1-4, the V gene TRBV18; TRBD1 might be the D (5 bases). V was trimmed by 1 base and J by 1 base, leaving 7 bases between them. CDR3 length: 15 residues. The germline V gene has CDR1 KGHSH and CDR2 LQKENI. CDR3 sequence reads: CASSPLGQTNEKLFF. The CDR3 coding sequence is TGTGCCAGCTCACCACTAGGACAAACTAATGAAAAACTGTTTTTT.

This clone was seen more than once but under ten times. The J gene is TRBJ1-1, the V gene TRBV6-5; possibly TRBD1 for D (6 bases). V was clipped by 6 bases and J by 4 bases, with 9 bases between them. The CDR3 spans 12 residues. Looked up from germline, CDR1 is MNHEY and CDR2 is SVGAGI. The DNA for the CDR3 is TGTGCCAGCAGAACAGGGAGCACTGAAGCTTTCTTT. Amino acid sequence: CASRTGSTEAFF.

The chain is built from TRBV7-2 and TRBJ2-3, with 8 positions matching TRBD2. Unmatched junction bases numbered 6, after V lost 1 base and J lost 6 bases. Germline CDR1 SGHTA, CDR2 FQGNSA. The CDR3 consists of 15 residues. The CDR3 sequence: CASSLDPGGVDTQYF. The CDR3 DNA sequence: TGTGCCAGCAGCTTAGATCCGGGGGGGGTTGATACGCAGTATTTT.

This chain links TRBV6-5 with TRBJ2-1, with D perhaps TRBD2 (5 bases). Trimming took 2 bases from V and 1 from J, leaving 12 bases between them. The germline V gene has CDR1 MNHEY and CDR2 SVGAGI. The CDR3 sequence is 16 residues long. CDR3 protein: CASSYDPGGSYNEQFF. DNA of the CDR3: TGTGCCAGCAGTTACGACCCCGGAGGTTCCTACAATGAGCAGTTCTTC.